The next 7 T cell receptor beta chains were all read from a single sample in a study of CD8 T cells in Susac syndrome. RNA amounts of about 0.5 to 1 ug underwent reverse transcription with random hexamers. TCRdb independently ran MiXCR on the immunoSEQ multiplex PCR reads; one entry per CDR3 protein. The sample shows tens of thousands of distinct CDR3 sequences, more than 85% of them seen only once. The source material was CD8+ T cells from PBMCs. Every receptor here comes from a human donor in good health.

The V gene is TRBV7-8, the J gene TRBJ2-3, with 9 positions matching TRBD1. The CDR3 is made up of 15 amino acids. Germline V gives CDR1 SGHVS, CDR2 FQNEAQ. The V segment lost 5 bases and the J segment 9 bases; nucleotides outside the gene matches: 12. The CDR3 reads CASSGGTGPTATQYF. DNA for the CDR3: TGTGCCAGCAGCGGAGGGACAGGGCCAACGGCCACGCAGTATTTT.

V is TRBV29-1 and J is TRBJ2-1; 7 nucleotides agree with TRBD2. Trimming took 7 bases from V and 5 from J; bases not matched to a gene: 8. CDR1 and CDR2 (germline): SQVTM, ANQGSEA. The CDR3 covers 13 residues. The CDR3 sequence is CSGWAREDNEQFF. CDR3 in DNA: TGCAGCGGTTGGGCTCGGGAGGACAATGAGCAGTTCTTC.

The gene calls are TRBV4-1 and TRBJ1-3; D unresolved. CDR1 is MGHRA and CDR2 is YSYEKL in the germline V gene. The V gene lost 1 base and the J gene lost 1 base, with 11 bases spanning the gap. The CDR3 loop spans 16 amino acids. The CDR3 DNA follows: TGCGCCAGCAGCCAAGTAAGGTCGGGGTCTGGAAACACCATATATTTT. Translation gives CASSQVRSGSGNTIYF.

The chain has TRBV7-9 and TRBJ1-5; 8 bases line up with TRBD1. Germline V gene sequence: CDR1 SEHNR, CDR2 FQNEAQ (reference sequence). The CDR3 spans 13 residues. V lost 8 bases, J lost 4 bases, and 4 bases stayed unmatched. The CDR3 coding sequence is TGTGCCAGCTCCCGGGACAGGAATCAGCCCCAGCATTTT. Its translation is CASSRDRNQPQHF.

The CDR3 DNA follows: TGCGCCAGCAGCTTAGACCCACGGTCTGGAAACACCATATATTTT. Its translation is CASSLDPRSGNTIYF. The chain has TRBV5-1 and TRBJ1-3; D gene unclear. Between the trimmed V and J ends, which lost 2 bases and 1 base, there was a span of 10 bases. Germline-derived CDR1 and CDR2 are SGHRS and YFSETQ. The CDR3 runs 15 residues.

This sequence joins TRBV9 and TRBJ2-1, with a weak D call TRBD1 (6 bases). The V and J ends lost 0 bases and 6 bases respectively, with 10 bases between them. Germline V CDR1 and CDR2: SGDLS, YYNGEE. This CDR3 region has 14 residues. The CDR3 sequence is CASSVVGQTNEQFF. DNA for the CDR3: TGTGCCAGCAGCGTAGTGGGACAAACCAATGAGCAGTTCTTC.

The chain employs TRBV27 and TRBJ2-1; a possible D gene is TRBD2 (5 bases). Germline CDR1 and CDR2: MNHEY and SMNVEV (reference sequence). The CDR3 is made up of 16 amino acids. Between the trimmed V and J ends, which lost 5 bases and 10 bases, there was a span of 24 bases. The CDR3 region is CASSPPGVLISEEQFF. The CDR3 DNA reads as TGTGCCAGCAGTCCACCCGGGGTGCTGATCTCGGAGGAGCAGTTCTTC.